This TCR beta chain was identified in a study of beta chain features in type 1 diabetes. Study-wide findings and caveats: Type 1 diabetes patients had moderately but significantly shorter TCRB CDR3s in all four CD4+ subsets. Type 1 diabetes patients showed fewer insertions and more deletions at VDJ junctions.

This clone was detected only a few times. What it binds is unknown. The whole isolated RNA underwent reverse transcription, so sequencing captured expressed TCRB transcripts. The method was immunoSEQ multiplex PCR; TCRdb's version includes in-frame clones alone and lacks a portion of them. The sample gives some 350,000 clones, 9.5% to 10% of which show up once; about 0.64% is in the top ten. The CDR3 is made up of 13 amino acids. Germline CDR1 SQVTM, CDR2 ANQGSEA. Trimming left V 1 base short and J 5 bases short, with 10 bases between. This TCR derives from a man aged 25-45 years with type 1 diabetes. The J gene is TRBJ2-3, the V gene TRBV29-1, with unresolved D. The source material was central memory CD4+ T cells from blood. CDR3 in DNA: TGCAGCGTTGAAGGGGGTAAGAGAGATACGCAGTATTTT. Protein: CSVEGGKRDTQYF.